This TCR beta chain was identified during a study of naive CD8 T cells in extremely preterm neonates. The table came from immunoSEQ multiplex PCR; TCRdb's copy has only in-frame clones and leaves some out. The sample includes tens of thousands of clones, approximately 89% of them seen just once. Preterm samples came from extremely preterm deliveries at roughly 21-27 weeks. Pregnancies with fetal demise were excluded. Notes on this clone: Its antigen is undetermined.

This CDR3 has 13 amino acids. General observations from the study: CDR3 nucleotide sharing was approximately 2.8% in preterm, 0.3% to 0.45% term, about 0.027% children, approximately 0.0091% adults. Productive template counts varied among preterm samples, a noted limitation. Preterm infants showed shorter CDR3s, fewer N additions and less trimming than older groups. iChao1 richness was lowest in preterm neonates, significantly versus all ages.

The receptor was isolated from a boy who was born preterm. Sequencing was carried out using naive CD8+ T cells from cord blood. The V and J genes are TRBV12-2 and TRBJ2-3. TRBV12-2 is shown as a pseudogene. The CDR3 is CASRLASTDTQYF. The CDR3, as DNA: TGTGCAAGTCGCTTAGCTAGCACAGATACGCAGTATTTT.